The 19 T cell receptor beta chains in this list originate from one sample, sequenced in a study of cytomegalovirus exposure and HLA in healthy donors. Primers: 60 Vbeta forward and 13 Jbeta reverse. Produced via immunoSEQ multiplex PCR; TCRdb's table is partial and in-frame only. The repertoire holds over 100,000 clones, with roughly 9.6% as singletons. The sequenced sample consisted of PBMCs. These receptor sequences come from a woman aged 40 to 50 in good health and CMV-seropositive.

This clone was counted only a few times. The chain carries TRBV10-1 and TRBJ2-7, with D possibly being TRBD2 (5 bases). Trimming shortened V by 4 bases and J by 4 bases, and 8 bases separated the two germline ends. Germline V CDR1 and CDR2: WNHNN, SYGVQD (reference sequence). The CDR3 covers 12 residues. CDR3 bases: TGCGCCAGCAGTGGTCCGGGGTACGAGCAGTACTTC. Translation gives CASSGPGYEQYF.

In this sample, this clone turned up a few times. The CDR3 sequence is CASVPDRVKTQYF. The DNA of the CDR3 is TGTGCCAGCGTGCCGGACAGGGTGAAGACCCAGTACTTC. This chain links TRBV2 with TRBJ2-5, with 8 bases matching TRBD1. Germline V gene data show CDR1 as SNHLY and CDR2 as FYNNEI. V shed 8 bases and J 6 bases; nucleotides not matched to a gene: 8. The CDR3 totals 13 residues. The full variable domain, completed using reference TRBV2 and TRBJ2-5, is EPEVTQTPSHQVTQMGQEVILRCVPISNHLYFYWYRQILGQKVEFLVSFYNNEISEKSEIFDDQFSVERPDGSNFTLKIRSTKLEDSAMYFCASVPDRVKTQYFGPGTRLLVL.

The V and J genes are TRBV7-9 and TRBJ1-3; 8 bases map to TRBD1. CDR3 size: 15 residues. V dropped 3 bases and J dropped 4; count of bases not matched to a gene: 5. CDR1 is SEHNR and CDR2 is FQNEAQ in the germline V gene (reference sequence). This CDR3 is CASSLWTGSGNTIYF. The CDR3, as DNA: TGTGCCAGCAGCTTGTGGACAGGGTCGGGAAACACCATATATTTT.

This clone was seen more than once but under ten times. This chain connects TRBV9 to TRBJ2-7, with TRBD1 identical over 7 bases. The ends lost 4 bases at V and 8 bases at J; junction bases unmatched: 12. This CDR3 spans 14 amino acids. Germline-derived CDR1 and CDR2 are SGDLS and YYNGEE. The CDR3 is CASSLGQPSTQQYF. The CDR3 nucleotides are TGTGCCAGCAGCTTGGGACAGCCCTCTACGCAGCAGTACTTC.

This clone has a handful of counts. The chain uses TRBV5-6 and TRBJ1-5, with D perhaps TRBD1 (5 bases). V lost 1 base and J lost 6, with 11 bases in between. The germline V gene encodes CDR1 SGHDT and CDR2 YYEEEE. This CDR3 is built from 14 residues. CDR3 in amino acids: CASSLFQGGQPQHF. The CDR3 DNA sequence: TGTGCCAGCAGCTTGTTTCAGGGAGGTCAGCCCCAGCATTTT.

J is TRBJ1-2 and V is TRBV27; TRBD1 aligns across 7 bases. V was pared by 6 bases and J by 4 bases, with 5 bases of the junction left unmatched. Germline-derived CDR1 and CDR2 are MNHEY and SMNVEV (reference sequence). The CDR3 covers 13 residues. CDR3 coding DNA: TGTGCCAGCAGACCCGGGACAGCCTATGGCTACACCTTC. Translated: CASRPGTAYGYTF.

This clone was detected only a few times. This chain connects TRBV23-1 to TRBJ2-6; 12 bases match TRBD1. TRBV23-1 carries the ORF label, with uncertain function. The CDR3 sequence is 19 residues long. V dropped 1 base and J dropped 3; count of bases not matched to a gene: 7. CDR3 DNA sequence: TGCGCCAGCAGTCAATACAAGGGACAGGGGGCGGTTGGGGCCAACGTCCTGACTTTC. Residues: CASSQYKGQGAVGANVLTF.

This clone was seen more than once but under ten times. The rearrangement joins TRBV18 to TRBJ1-5; D not resolved. V was pared by 3 bases and J by 4 bases, with 7 bases between. The CDR3 is made up of 13 amino acids. The V gene's germline CDR1 is KGHSH and CDR2 LQKENI. The CDR3 reads CASSPGENQPQHF. The CDR3 DNA reads TGTGCCAGCTCACCGGGAGAGAATCAGCCCCAGCATTTT. The whole variable domain, remainder taken from reference TRBV18 and TRBJ1-5, is NAGVMQNPRHLVRRRGQEARLRCSPMKGHSHVYWYRQLPEEGLKFMVYLQKENIIDESGMPKERFSAEFPKEGPSILRIQQVVRGDSAAYFCASSPGENQPQHFGDGTRLSIL.

This clone was picked up one time. J is TRBJ2-7 and V is TRBV7-2, with D possibly being TRBD2 (7 bases). This CDR3 is built from 16 residues. With 5 bases removed from V and 2 bases from J, the gap between germline ends came to 19 bases. From germline, CDR1 is SGHTA and CDR2 FQGNSA. The DNA for the CDR3 is TGTGCCAGCAGCCGTTTGGGCGGGGGCTATACCTACGAGCAGTACTTC. Translated, it gives CASSRLGGGYTYEQYF. Variable domain in full (rest from reference TRBV7-2 and TRBJ2-7): GAGVSQSPSNKVTEKGKDVELRCDPISGHTALYWYRQSLGQGLEFLIYFQGNSAPDKSGLPSDRFSAERTGGSVSTLTIQRTQQEDSAVYLCASSRLGGGYTYEQYFGPGTRLTVT.

This clone was observed a handful of times. The genes are TRBV9 and TRBJ1-1, with D unresolved. This CDR3 is built from 16 residues. Trimming removed 2 bases from V and 2 bases from J, with 16 bases in between. CDR1 SGDLS and CDR2 YYNGEE come from the germline V gene. CDR3 nucleotides: TGTGCCAGCAGCGTCCTCGACCGTACAGTTAACACTGAAGCTTTCTTT. Its protein is CASSVLDRTVNTEAFF.

In its sample, this clone was seen a few times. CDR3 nucleotide sequence: TGTGCCAGCAGGGGAGGGGCCCCGGGACCTAATCCCAGTACGCAGTATTTT. It yields the protein CASRGGAPGPNPSTQYF. The chain links TRBV2 to TRBJ2-3; 7 nucleotides align to TRBD2. Germline V gene lookup returns CDR1 SNHLY and CDR2 FYNNEI. CDR3 size: 17 residues. The ends lost 6 bases at V and 8 bases at J; junction bases unmatched: 20.

The chain couples TRBV29-1 to TRBJ2-2; TRBD1 agrees at 12 bases. The CDR3 covers 14 residues. Germline V gene sequence: CDR1 SQVTM, CDR2 ANQGSEA. After removal of 4 bases from V and 7 bases from J, the junction contained 4 bases not matched to a gene. The CDR3 reads CSVARDRGRGELFF. CDR3 DNA sequence: TGCAGCGTTGCCCGGGACAGGGGGCGCGGGGAGCTGTTTTTT.

This clone was seen only a few times. The rearrangement joins TRBV27 to TRBJ2-7, with TRBD1 matching over 9 bases. Germline CDR1 and CDR2: MNHEY and SMNVEV (reference sequence). The junction had 5 bases not matched to a gene; V was cut back by 4 bases and J by 1 base. The CDR3 has 15 residues. CDR3 nucleotides: TGTGCCAGCAGTTGGGGACAGGGTCCTTCCTACGAGCAGTACTTC. It encodes CASSWGQGPSYEQYF.

In its sample, this clone was seen a few times. The chain combines TRBV21-1 with TRBJ2-7; the tabulated D call, TRBD1, remains unverified against the DNA. TRBV21-1 is labeled a pseudogene. This CDR3 spans 15 amino acids. CDR3 region: CASSPERDRSYEQYF. The CDR3, as DNA: TGTGCCAGCAGCCCCGAAAGGGACAGGTCCTACGAGCAGTACTTC.

A few counts support this clone. The chain uses TRBV5-6 and TRBJ2-1; 7 bases map to TRBD1. The CDR3 has 14 residues. From germline, CDR1 is SGHDT and CDR2 YYEEEE. V lost 1 base, J lost 12 bases, and 10 bases stayed unmatched. The CDR3 loop is CASSLTGTEGLQFF. CDR3 in DNA: TGTGCCAGCAGCTTGACCGGGACAGAAGGATTGCAGTTCTTC.

V and J are TRBV14 and TRBJ2-1; D might be TRBD1 (6 bases). Trimming removed 1 base from V and 5 bases from J, with 18 bases in between. From germline, CDR1 is SGHDN and CDR2 FVKESK. The CDR3 runs 17 residues. This CDR3 is CASSQGLGTLRNNEQFF. The DNA for the CDR3 is TGTGCCAGCAGCCAAGGATTAGGGACATTGAGAAACAATGAGCAGTTCTTC.

The chain has TRBV13 and TRBJ1-4; D possibly corresponds to TRBD1 (6 bases). V was clipped by 0 bases and J by 6 bases, with 11 bases between them. Germline V gives CDR1 PRHDT, CDR2 FYEKMQ (reference sequence). The CDR3 is 15 amino acids. DNA for the CDR3: TGTGCCAGCAGCTTAGGACAGGGTTTCGATGAAAAACTGTTTTTT. Translated: CASSLGQGFDEKLFF. Based on the CDR3 plus reference TRBV13 and TRBJ1-4, the full variable domain is AAGVIQSPRHLIKEKRETATLKCYPIPRHDTVYWYQQGPGQDPQFLISFYEKMQSDKGSIPDRFSAQQFSDYHSELNMSSLELGDSALYFCASSLGQGFDEKLFFGSGTQLSVL.

J is TRBJ1-5 and V is TRBV27, with D unclear. Germline CDR1 reads MNHEY; CDR2 reads SMNVEV (reference sequence). The CDR3 extends over 15 amino acids. Deletions cut 5 bases from V and 5 bases from J, with 16 bases between. The CDR3 sequence: CASSLGVGIDQPQHF. CDR3 sequence (DNA): TGTGCCAGCAGTCTGGGAGTTGGGATAGATCAGCCCCAGCATTTT.

V usage is TRBV7-2 and J usage is TRBJ2-6; D is undetermined. CDR1 is SGHTA and CDR2 is FQGNSA in the germline V gene. The CDR3 extends over 17 amino acids. Trimming took 4 bases from V and 0 from J, leaving 13 bases between them. This CDR3 is CASSSATYPSGANVLTF. CDR3 coding DNA: TGTGCCAGCAGCTCAGCCACCTATCCCTCTGGGGCCAACGTCCTGACTTTC.